The 20 T cell receptor beta chains below were found in one sample sequenced in a study of regulatory T cells in long-lasting Graves disease. To make TCR beta libraries, researchers used iRepertoire HTBI primers and Arm-PCR of CDR3 regions. TCRdb fed the multiplex PCR reads into MiXCR, producing one record per CDR3 protein. The profile shows around 450,000 distinct CDR3 sequences, roughly 17% of them singletons. Time point of the sample: newly diagnosed GD, antithyroid drugs for less than 3 months. Extracted RNA from PBMCs served as the source of the TCR library. The sample was also reused in another study, on T cells in Graves' hyperthyroidism and ophthalmopathy.

The source material was peripheral blood mononuclear cells (PBMCs), sampled at new diagnosis, from a patient treated with antithyroid drugs. The origin of the receptors is a man aged 35-49 years with Graves disease.

The CDR3 DNA sequence: TGTGCCAGCAGCCCGGGACTAGCGGGAGAACGTGTAAGGCAGTATTTT. Amino acid sequence: CASSPGLAGERVRQYF. J is TRBJ2-3 and V is TRBV11-2, with TRBD2 identical over 14 bases. CDR3 length equals 16 residues. Germline assignment: CDR1 SGHAT and CDR2 FQNNGV. V shed 5 bases, J shed 11 bases, and the junction held 12 bases outside the gene matches.

This clonotype appeared many times. The chain has TRBV11-2 and TRBJ2-7; TRBD2 is a possible D gene (5 bases). CDR1 is SGHAT, CDR2 FQNNGV, per germline. The CDR3 is made up of 15 amino acids. Trimming shortened V by 11 bases and J by 1 base, and 21 bases separated the two germline ends. CDR3 in amino acids: CASRFGTRESYEQYF. CDR3 nucleotides: TGTGCCTCCCGATTTGGTACGAGGGAGTCCTACGAGCAGTACTTC.

The table lists this clonotype with many counts. The rearrangement joins TRBV12-3 or TRBV12-4 to TRBJ2-7; maybe TRBD2 (5 bases). This CDR3 is built from 16 residues. V was trimmed by 5 bases and J by 2 bases, leaving 19 bases between them. DNA for the CDR3: TGTGCCAGCAGTCCCCTCGGGGAAAATGGGACCTACGAGCAGTACTTC. Translated, it gives CASSPLGENGTYEQYF.

This clonotype was counted at least ten times. This sequence joins TRBV7-8 and TRBJ2-2, with a tentative D call TRBD2 (6 bases). The length of the CDR3 is 15 residues. The germline V gene encodes CDR1 SGHVS and CDR2 FQNEAQ. The V end lost 8 bases, the J end lost 1 base, and 14 bases lay between the germline ends. The CDR3 here is CASRPTSLNTGELFF. CDR3 bases: TGTGCCAGCCGGCCAACTAGCCTGAACACCGGGGAGCTGTTTTTT.

This clonotype came up a few times. The chain recombines TRBV12-3 or TRBV12-4 with TRBJ2-2; D possibly corresponds to TRBD2 (7 bases). CDR3 length: 16 amino acids. Trimming pared 3 bases from V and 0 bases from J, leaving 11 bases between. The CDR3 reads CASSFRGAANTGELFF. CDR3 bases: TGTGCCAGCAGTTTTCGGGGGGCGGCGAACACCGGGGAGCTGTTTTTT.

The chain combines TRBV11-2 with TRBJ1-5; tentatively, D is TRBD1 (5 bases). The germline V gene encodes CDR1 SGHAT and CDR2 FQNNGV. The length of the CDR3 is 12 residues. V was cut by 1 base and J by 11 bases, with 9 bases left in between. The CDR3 spells CASSLGGGSQHF. The CDR3 nucleotides are TGTGCCAGCAGCTTAGGGGGGGGATCCCAGCATTTT.

A word on this clonotype: A read error is possible here, since a much larger clone lies one base away. The CDR3 region has the DNA TGTGCCGGCAGCTTCAGTAACTACAATGAGCAGTTCTTC. Encoded protein: CAGSFSNYNEQFF. V is TRBV7-3 and J is TRBJ2-1; D ambiguous. The CDR3 consists of 13 residues. The germline V gene encodes CDR1 SGHTA and CDR2 FQGTGA.

Many counts were recorded for this clonotype. CDR3 region: CASSSTGESYEQYF. The CDR3 DNA sequence: TGTGCCAGCAGCTCGACAGGGGAGTCCTACGAGCAGTACTTC. The chain uses TRBV13 and TRBJ2-7; the match to TRBD1 covers 8 bases. V dropped 4 bases and J dropped 1; count of bases not matched to a gene: 3. The length of the CDR3 is 14 residues. The germline V gene has CDR1 PRHDT and CDR2 FYEKMQ (reference sequence).

The gene calls are TRBV10-2 and TRBJ2-2, with D unresolved. The CDR3 totals 14 residues. V was trimmed by 6 bases and J by 3 bases, leaving 11 bases between them. Looked up from germline, CDR1 is WSHSY and CDR2 is SAAADI. CDR3 sequence: CASSLIGDTGELFF. The CDR3 region has the DNA TGCGCCAGCAGCCTGATTGGAGACACCGGGGAGCTGTTTTTT.

The chain carries TRBV30 and TRBJ2-4; TRBD1 matches at 10 bases. This CDR3 has 14 residues. With 7 bases clipped from V and 3 bases from J, the junction kept 6 bases outside the gene matches. Germline V gene lookup returns CDR1 GTSNPN and CDR2 SVGIG (reference sequence). This CDR3 is CASKTGGVKNIQYF. The CDR3 region has the DNA TGTGCCTCGAAGACAGGGGGCGTCAAAAACATTCAGTACTTC.

Ten or more counts support this clonotype. The gene calls are TRBV20-1 and TRBJ2-3; D may be TRBD2 (6 bases). V lost 1 base, J lost 2 bases, and 13 bases lay in between. This CDR3 spans 15 amino acids. Germline V gives CDR1 DFQATT, CDR2 SNEGSKA (reference sequence). This CDR3 is CSARVGEVDTDTQYF. The CDR3 DNA follows: TGCAGTGCTAGAGTGGGGGAGGTGGACACAGATACGCAGTATTTT.

This clonotype appeared many times. Its ends do not fully match the called genes, so a read error is possible. J is TRBJ2-7 and V is TRBV5-1; 11 bases match TRBD2. From germline, CDR1 is SGHRS and CDR2 YFSETQ. This CDR3 has 14 amino acids. The CDR3 bases are TGTGCCAGCAGCGTTAGCGGGAGGGCCTACGAGCAGTACTTC. Translating gives CASSVSGRAYEQYF.

The rearrangement uses TRBV20-1 and TRBJ2-4; the match to TRBD2 covers 13 bases. Germline CDR1 is DFQATT and CDR2 is SNEGSKA (reference sequence). This CDR3 has 15 residues. Trimming took 2 bases from V and 9 from J; bases not matched to a gene: 7. CDR3 nucleotides: TGCAGTGCTAGACATACTAGCGGGAGGGCGGGCATTCAGTACTTC. This sequence encodes CSARHTSGRAGIQYF.

There are many counts of this clonotype. The chain couples TRBV20-1 to TRBJ2-5; 11 nucleotides align to TRBD1. CDR1 is DFQATT, CDR2 SNEGSKA, per germline (reference sequence). Unmatched junction bases numbered 4, after V lost 0 bases and J lost 4 bases. The CDR3 length is 15 residues. CDR3 bases: TGCAGTGCTAGAGATATCGGACAGGGGGCAGAGACCCAGTACTTC. It encodes CSARDIGQGAETQYF.

V gene TRBV6-1 combines with J gene TRBJ2-7, with D unresolved. Germline assignment: CDR1 MNHNS and CDR2 SASEGT. Trimming took off 0 bases at V and 3 bases at J, with 3 bases between the two ends. There are 12 residues in the CDR3. CDR3 loop: CASSEASYEQYF. For the CDR3, the DNA is TGTGCCAGCAGTGAAGCTAGCTACGAGCAGTACTTC.

For this clonotype: A much larger clone differs by one base, so this may be a read error. V and J are TRBV5-6 and TRBJ2-7; D is unclear. CDR3 size: 13 residues. From germline, CDR1 is SGHDT and CDR2 YYEEEE. The CDR3 is CASSLEVAYEQCF. CDR3 sequence (DNA): TGTGCCAGCAGCTTGGAGGTCGCCTACGAGCAGTGCTTC.

Ten or more counts support this clonotype. The chain couples TRBV12-3 or TRBV12-4 to TRBJ2-2, with TRBD2 matching over 10 bases. V shed 5 bases, J shed 1 base, and the junction held 1 base outside the gene matches. The CDR3 length is 15 residues. This CDR3 is CASSTSGKNTGELFF. The CDR3 DNA reads as TGTGCCAGCAGTACTAGCGGGAAGAACACCGGGGAGCTGTTTTTT.

This clonotype was counted ten times or more. The rearrangement links TRBV28 to TRBJ1-1; tentative D call: TRBD1 (6 bases). Trimming removed 10 bases from V and 4 bases from J, with 28 bases in between. CDR1 and CDR2 from the germline V gene are MDHEN and SYDVKM. The CDR3 runs 17 residues. CDR3 in DNA: TGTGCCACCATCGCGAGTCAGGGGTCACCAAGAAGCACTGAAGCTTTCTTT. Its translation: CATIASQGSPRSTEAFF.

In its sample, this clonotype was seen many times. The chain is built from TRBV7-2 and TRBJ2-7; possibly TRBD2 for D (5 bases). Trimming left V 4 bases short and J 1 base short, with 11 bases between. Germline values: CDR1 SGHTA, CDR2 FQGNSA. The CDR3 extends over 14 amino acids. CDR3 residues: CASSYAKRSYEQYF. The CDR3 DNA follows: TGTGCCAGCAGCTATGCAAAGCGGTCCTACGAGCAGTACTTC.

CDR3 in amino acids: CASSYDGYNEQFF. The CDR3 DNA sequence: TGTGCCAGCAGTTACGACGGATACAATGAGCAGTTCTTC. This chain links TRBV6-5 with TRBJ2-1, with no clear D. This CDR3 has 13 residues. V gave up 2 bases and J gave up 4 bases, with 6 bases separating them. CDR1 is MNHEY, CDR2 SVGAGI, per germline.